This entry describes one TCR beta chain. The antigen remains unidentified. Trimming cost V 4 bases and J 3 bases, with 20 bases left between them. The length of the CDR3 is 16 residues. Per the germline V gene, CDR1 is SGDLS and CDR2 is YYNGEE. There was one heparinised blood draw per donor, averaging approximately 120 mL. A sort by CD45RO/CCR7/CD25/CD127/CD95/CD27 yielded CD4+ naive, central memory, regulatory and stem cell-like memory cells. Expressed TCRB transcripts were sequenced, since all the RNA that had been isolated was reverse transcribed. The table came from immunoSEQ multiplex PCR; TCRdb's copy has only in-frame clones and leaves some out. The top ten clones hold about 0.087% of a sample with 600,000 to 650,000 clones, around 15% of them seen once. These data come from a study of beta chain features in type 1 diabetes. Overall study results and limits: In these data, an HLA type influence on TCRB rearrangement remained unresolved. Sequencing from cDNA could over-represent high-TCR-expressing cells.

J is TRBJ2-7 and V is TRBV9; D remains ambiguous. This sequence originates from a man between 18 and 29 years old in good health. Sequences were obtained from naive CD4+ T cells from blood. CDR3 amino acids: CASSRTNRGLVYEQYF. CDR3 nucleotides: TGTGCCAGCAGCCGAACGAATCGAGGCCTAGTCTACGAGCAGTACTTC.